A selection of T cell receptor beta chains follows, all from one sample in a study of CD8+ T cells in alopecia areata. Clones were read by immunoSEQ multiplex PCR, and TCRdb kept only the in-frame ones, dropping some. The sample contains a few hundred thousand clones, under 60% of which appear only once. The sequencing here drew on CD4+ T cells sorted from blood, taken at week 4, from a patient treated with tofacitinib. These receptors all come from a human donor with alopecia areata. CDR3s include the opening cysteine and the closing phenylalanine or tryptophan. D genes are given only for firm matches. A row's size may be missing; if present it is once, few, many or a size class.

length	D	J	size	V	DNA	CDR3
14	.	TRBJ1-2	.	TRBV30	TGTGCCTGGAGTCTAACTTCAATCTCCAATGGCTACACCTTC	CAWSLTSISNGYTF
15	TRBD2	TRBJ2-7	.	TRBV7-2	TGTGCCAGCAGCGAAAGGTTTAGCGGGTCCTACGAGCAGTACTTC	CASSERFSGSYEQYF
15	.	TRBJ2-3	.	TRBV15	TGTGCCACCAGCAGAGATGCCAGAGGTGTGGATACGCAGTATTTT	CATSRDARGVDTQYF
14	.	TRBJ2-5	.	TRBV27	TGTGCCAGCAGTTTATCCAGGATACAAGAGACCCAGTACTTC	CASSLSRIQETQYF
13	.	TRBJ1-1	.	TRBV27	TGTGCCAGCAGTTCCCCAATTTCAGGGGAAGCTTTCTTT	CASSSPISGEAFF
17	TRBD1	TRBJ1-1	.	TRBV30	TGTGCCTGGAGTGTACCGACAGGGCATCGACCGAACACTGAAGCTTTCTTT	CAWSVPTGHRPNTEAFF
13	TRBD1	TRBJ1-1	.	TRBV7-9	TGTGCCAGCAGTCTAGGACAGGTCCCTGAAGCTTTCTTT	CASSLGQVPEAFF
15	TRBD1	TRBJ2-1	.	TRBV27	TGTGCCAGCAGGGTCGGGACAGGAGCTCACAATGAGCAGTTCTTC	CASRVGTGAHNEQFF
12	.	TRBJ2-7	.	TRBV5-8	TGTGCCAGCAGCACTCCTAGGTTCGAGCAGTACTTC	CASSTPRFEQYF
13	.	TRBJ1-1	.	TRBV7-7	TGTGCCAGCAGCTTAGCGAGAGGGACTGAAGCTTTCTTT	CASSLARGTEAFF
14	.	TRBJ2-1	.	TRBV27	TGTGCCAGCAGTTTCGGCAGATCCTACAATGAGCAGTTCTTC	CASSFGRSYNEQFF
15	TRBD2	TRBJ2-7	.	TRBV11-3	TGTGCCAGCAGCCCACGGACTAGCGGGGGCGACGAGCAGTACTTC	CASSPRTSGGDEQYF
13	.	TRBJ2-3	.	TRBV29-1	TGCAGCGTCCTCGGACTCCTCACAGATACGCAGTATTTT	CSVLGLLTDTQYF
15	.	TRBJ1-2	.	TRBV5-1	TGCGCCAGCAGCTTGGGATGGGGATCTTCGTATGGCTACACCTTC	CASSLGWGSSYGYTF
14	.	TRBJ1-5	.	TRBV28	TGTGCCAGCAGTTTGTCGGGTGGCAATCAGCCCCAGCATTTT	CASSLSGGNQPQHF
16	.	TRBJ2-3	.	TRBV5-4	TGTGCCAGCAGCCTCCACTTGAGCGGCCACACAGATACGCAGTATTTT	CASSLHLSGHTDTQYF
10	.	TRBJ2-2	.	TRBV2	TGTGCCATCCGCAGCGGGGAGCTGTTTTTT	CAIRSGELFF
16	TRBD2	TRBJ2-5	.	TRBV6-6	TGTGCCAGCAGTTACTCGCCTAGCGGGGGGGCAGAGACCCAGTACTTC	CASSYSPSGGAETQYF
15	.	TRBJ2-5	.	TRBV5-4	TGTGCCAGCAGCTTGTCCGGGGGAGGTCAAGAGACCCAGTACTTC	CASSLSGGGQETQYF
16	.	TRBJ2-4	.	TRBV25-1	TGTGCCAGCAGTGTGATGGACGGTGGAGCCAAAAACATTCAGTACTTC	CASSVMDGGAKNIQYF
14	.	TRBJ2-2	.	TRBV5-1	TGCGCCAGCAGCTTGGAGTCGAACACCGGGGAGCTGTTTTTT	CASSLESNTGELFF
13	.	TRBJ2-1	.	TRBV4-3	TGCGCCAGCAGCCCCAACCTGGGCAATGAGCAGTTCTTC	CASSPNLGNEQFF
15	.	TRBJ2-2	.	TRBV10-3	TGTGTATCCGGGCCTAACAGGGCGGACACCGGGGAGCTGTTTTTT	CVSGPNRADTGELFF
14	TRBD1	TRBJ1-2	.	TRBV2	TGTGCCAGCATACTGACAGGGGGGCCCTATGGCTACACCTTC	CASILTGGPYGYTF
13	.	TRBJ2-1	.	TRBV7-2	TGTGCCAGCAGCCCGCTCCCGACATATGAGCAGTTCTTC	CASSPLPTYEQFF
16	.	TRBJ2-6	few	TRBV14	TGTGCCAGCAGCCAAGACCTCGGCCGTGGGGCCAACGTCCTGACTTTC	CASSQDLGRGANVLTF
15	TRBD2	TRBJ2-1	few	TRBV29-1	TGCAGCGTTGATGGCGGGACTAGCTCCTACAATGAGCAGTTCTTC	CSVDGGTSSYNEQFF
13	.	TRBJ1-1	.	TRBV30	TGTGCCTGGAGAGGACAACTGAACACTGAAGCTTTCTTT	CAWRGQLNTEAFF
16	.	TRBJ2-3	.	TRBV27	TGTGCCAGCAGCCTATCCTTCGCGGCCGGGGCAGATACGCAGTATTTT	CASSLSFAAGADTQYF
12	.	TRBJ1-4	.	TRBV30	TGTGCCTGGAGTGGAGGGGGAGAAAAACTGTTTTTT	CAWSGGGEKLFF
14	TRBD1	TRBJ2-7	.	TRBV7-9	TGTGCCAGCAGCTTAGGACAGGGAGAGTACGAGCAGTACTTC	CASSLGQGEYEQYF
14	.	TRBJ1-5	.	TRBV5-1	TGCGCCAGCAGCCCCGGTTCAAGCAATCAGCCCCAGCATTTT	CASSPGSSNQPQHF
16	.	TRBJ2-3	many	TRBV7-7	TGTGCCAGCAGCTTAGGCAGGGGATCTAGCACAGATACGCAGTATTTT	CASSLGRGSSTDTQYF
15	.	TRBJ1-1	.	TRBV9	TGTGCCAGCAGCGGAACAGGACTCATGAACACTGAAGCTTTCTTT	CASSGTGLMNTEAFF
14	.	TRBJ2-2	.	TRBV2	TGTGCCAGCGGAAGGACAGCGAACACCGGGGAGCTGTTTTTT	CASGRTANTGELFF
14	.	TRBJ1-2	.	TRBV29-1	TGCAGCGTTGAAGATGGATACAGACTCTATGGCTACACCTTC	CSVEDGYRLYGYTF
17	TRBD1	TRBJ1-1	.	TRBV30	TGTGCCTGCTCCCGGACAGGGGGCAAAAGAATGAACACTGAAGCTTTCTTT	CACSRTGGKRMNTEAFF
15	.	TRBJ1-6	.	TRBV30	TGTGCCTGGAGGGATGGATCATCTTATAATTCACCCCTCCACTTT	CAWRDGSSYNSPLHF
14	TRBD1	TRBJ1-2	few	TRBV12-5	TGTGCTAGCCACCCTGATACAGGGGGCAAGAGCTACACCTTC	CASHPDTGGKSYTF
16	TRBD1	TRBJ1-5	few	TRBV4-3	TGCGCCAGCAGCCAAGATACAGGGGGAGGCAATCAGCCCCAGCATTTT	CASSQDTGGGNQPQHF
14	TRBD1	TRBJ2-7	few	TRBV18	TGTGCCAGCTCAACTAGACAGGGGGTCCACGAGCAGTACTTC	CASSTRQGVHEQYF
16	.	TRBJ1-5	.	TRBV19	TGTGCCAGTAAGGGAAAGGGGCCTAATAGCAATCAGCCCCAGCATTTT	CASKGKGPNSNQPQHF
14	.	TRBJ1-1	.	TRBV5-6	TGTGCCAGCAGCTTGGCAGGGAGGGACACTGAAGCTTTCTTT	CASSLAGRDTEAFF
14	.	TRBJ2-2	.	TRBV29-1	TGCAGCGCGGGGACACCCGCGAACACCGGGGAGCTGTTTTTT	CSAGTPANTGELFF
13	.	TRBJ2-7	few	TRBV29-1	TGCAGCGTTGAGGTCATTCTGGGCGGCGAGCAGTACTTC	CSVEVILGGEQYF
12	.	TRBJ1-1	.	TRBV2	TGTGCCTCACAGACCATGAACACTGAAGCTTTCTTT	CASQTMNTEAFF
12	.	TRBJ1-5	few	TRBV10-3	TGTGCCTCGACAGGTGGGGATCAGCCCCAGCATTTT	CASTGGDQPQHF
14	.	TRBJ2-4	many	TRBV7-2	TGTGCCAGCAGCTCGCCCCTGGGCAGAACCATTCAGTACTTC	CASSSPLGRTIQYF
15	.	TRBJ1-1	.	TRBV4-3	TGCGCCAGCAGCCAAGATAATCGGCAGAACACTGAAGCTTTCTTT	CASSQDNRQNTEAFF
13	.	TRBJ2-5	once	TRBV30	TGTGCCTGGAGTCAGGGTTTCCGAGAGACCCAGTACTTC	CAWSQGFRETQYF
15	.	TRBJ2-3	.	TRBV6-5	TGTGCCAGCAGCCCCGGCGTCGGCCACACAGATACGCAGTATTTT	CASSPGVGHTDTQYF
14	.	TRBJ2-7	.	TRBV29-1	TGCAGCGTTCTCCTCAGGACTTCCTCCTACGAGCAGTACTTC	CSVLLRTSSYEQYF
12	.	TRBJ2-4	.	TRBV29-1	TGCAGCGTTGATGTAGCCAAAAACATTCAGTACTTC	CSVDVAKNIQYF
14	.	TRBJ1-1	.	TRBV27	TGTGCCACCCACGGGGGGCGTAGGAACACTGAAGCTTTCTTT	CATHGGRRNTEAFF
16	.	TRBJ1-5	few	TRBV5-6	TGTGCCAGCAGCTTGGGGGGCGCGAGTGGCAATCAGCCCCAGCATTTT	CASSLGGASGNQPQHF
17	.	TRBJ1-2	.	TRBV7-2	TGTGCCAGCAGCTTAGGGTTGGGGACGGGCCGGTCTGATGGCTACACCTTC	CASSLGLGTGRSDGYTF
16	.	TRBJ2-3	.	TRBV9	TGTGCCAGCAGCGTCTGGGACAAAACTAGCACAGATACGCAGTATTTT	CASSVWDKTSTDTQYF